The T cell receptor beta chain under discussion was sequenced for a study of T cell responses to AZD1222 COVID-19 vaccine. Broader study findings: Spike-specific TCR breadth rose after two AZD1222 doses, and depth rose as well. Clonal diversity may have been underestimated in mostly white British donors. Spike was spanned by vaccine-associated CD4 TCRs, which were dominant at 160-218 and 743-854. Nearly half of spike-specific TCRs reportedly go after variant regions that carry no mutations.

TCRdb keeps only in-frame clones here, not all; method: immunoSEQ multiplex PCR. The sample records about 140,000 clones, 85% to 95% being singletons. The germline V and J ends were trimmed by 6 bases and 0 bases, with 18 bases remaining between them. The CDR3 consists of 16 residues. Germline V gene lookup returns CDR1 MNHEY and CDR2 SMNVEV (reference sequence). In its sample, this clone was seen once. Antigen unknown. This rearrangement joins TRBV27 to TRBJ2-7; D gene uncertain. This sequence was found in an adult in good health. This specimen was peripheral blood, taken on day 0 of AZD1222 vaccination. CDR3 coding DNA: TGTGCCAGCAGCTCTGGATTGATGGCCCGCTCCTACGAGCAGTACTTC. This gives the protein CASSSGLMARSYEQYF.